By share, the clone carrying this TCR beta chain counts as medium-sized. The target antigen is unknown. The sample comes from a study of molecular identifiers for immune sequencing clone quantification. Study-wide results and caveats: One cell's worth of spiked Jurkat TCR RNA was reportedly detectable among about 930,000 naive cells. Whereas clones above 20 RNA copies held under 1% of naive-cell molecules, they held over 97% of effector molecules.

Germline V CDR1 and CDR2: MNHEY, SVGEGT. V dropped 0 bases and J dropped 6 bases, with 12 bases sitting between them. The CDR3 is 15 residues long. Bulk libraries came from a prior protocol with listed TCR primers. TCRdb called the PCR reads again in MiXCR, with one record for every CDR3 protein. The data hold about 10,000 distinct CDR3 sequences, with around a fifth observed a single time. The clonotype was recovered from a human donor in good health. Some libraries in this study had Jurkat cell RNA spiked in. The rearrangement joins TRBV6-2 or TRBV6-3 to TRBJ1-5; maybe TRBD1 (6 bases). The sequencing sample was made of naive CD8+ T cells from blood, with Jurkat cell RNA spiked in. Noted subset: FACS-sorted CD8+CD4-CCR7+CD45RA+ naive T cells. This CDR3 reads CASSYSQGLGQPQHF. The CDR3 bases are TGTGCCAGCAGTTACTCCCAGGGGTTGGGTCAGCCCCAGCATTTT.